This T cell receptor beta chain was recovered during a study of cytomegalovirus exposure and HLA in healthy donors. The germline V gene encodes CDR1 MDHEN and CDR2 SYDVKM. CDR3 length equals 14 residues. Trimming pared 7 bases from V and 10 bases from J, leaving 20 bases between. Sequenced by immunoSEQ multiplex PCR; TCRdb stores in-frame clones only, minus some. Of 200,000 to 300,000 clones listed, 86% are singletons. This clone occurred once. Material: PBMCs. The receptor was isolated from a woman aged 25 to 39 in good health and CMV-seropositive. The chain employs TRBV28 and TRBJ2-1; D is possibly TRBD1 (6 bases). CDR3 sequence: CASTTLNPRGEQFF. The CDR3 bases are TGTGCCAGCACCACCCTCAATCCGAGGGGGGAGCAGTTCTTC.